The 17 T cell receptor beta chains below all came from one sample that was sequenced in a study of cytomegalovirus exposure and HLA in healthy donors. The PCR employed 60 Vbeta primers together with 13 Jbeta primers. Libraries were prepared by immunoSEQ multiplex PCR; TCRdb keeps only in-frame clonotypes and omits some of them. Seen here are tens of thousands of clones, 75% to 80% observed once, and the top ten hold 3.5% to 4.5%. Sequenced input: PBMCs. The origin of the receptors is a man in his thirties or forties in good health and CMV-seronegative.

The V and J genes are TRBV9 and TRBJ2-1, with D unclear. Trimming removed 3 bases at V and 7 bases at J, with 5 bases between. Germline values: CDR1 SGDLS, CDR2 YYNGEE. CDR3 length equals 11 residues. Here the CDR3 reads CASSEHNEQFF. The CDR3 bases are TGTGCCAGCAGCGAGCATAATGAGCAGTTCTTC. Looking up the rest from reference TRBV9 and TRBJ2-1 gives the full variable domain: DSGVTQTPKHLITATGQRVTLRCSPRSGDLSVYWYQQSLDQGLQFLIQYYNGEERAKGNILERFSAQQFPDLHSELNLSSLELGDSALYFCASSEHNEQFFGPGTRLTVL.

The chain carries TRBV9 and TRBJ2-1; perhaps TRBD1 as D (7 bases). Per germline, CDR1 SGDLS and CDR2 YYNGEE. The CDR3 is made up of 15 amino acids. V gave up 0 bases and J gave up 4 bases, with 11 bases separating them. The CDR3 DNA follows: TGTGCCAGCAGCGTAGAGGAGGGGGCGTACAATGAGCAGTTCTTC. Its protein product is CASSVEEGAYNEQFF.

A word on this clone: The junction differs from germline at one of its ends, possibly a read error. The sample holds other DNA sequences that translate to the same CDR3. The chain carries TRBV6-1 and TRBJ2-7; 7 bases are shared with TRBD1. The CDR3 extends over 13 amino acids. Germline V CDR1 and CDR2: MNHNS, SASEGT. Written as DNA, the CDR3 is TGTGCCAGCAGTGATGAGACCAACAGGGGCACGGACTTC. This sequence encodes CASSDETNRGTDF.

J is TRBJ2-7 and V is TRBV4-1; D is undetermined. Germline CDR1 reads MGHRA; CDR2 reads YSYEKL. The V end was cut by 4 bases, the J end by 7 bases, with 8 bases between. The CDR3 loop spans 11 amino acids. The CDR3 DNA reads TGCGCCAGCAGCCCCGGTGGTGAGCAGTACTTC. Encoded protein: CASSPGGEQYF.

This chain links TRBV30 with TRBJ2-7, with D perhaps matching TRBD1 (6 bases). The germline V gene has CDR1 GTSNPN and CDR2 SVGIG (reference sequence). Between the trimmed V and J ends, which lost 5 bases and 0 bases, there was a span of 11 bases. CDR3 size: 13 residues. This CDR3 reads CAWDTGHSYEQYF. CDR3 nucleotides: TGTGCCTGGGATACAGGGCACTCCTACGAGCAGTACTTC.

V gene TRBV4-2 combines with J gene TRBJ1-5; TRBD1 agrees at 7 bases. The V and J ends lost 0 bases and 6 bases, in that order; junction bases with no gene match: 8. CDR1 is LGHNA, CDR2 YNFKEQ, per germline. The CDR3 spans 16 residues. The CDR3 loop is CASSQDRDRVAQPQHF. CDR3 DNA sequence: TGTGCCAGCAGCCAAGATCGAGACAGGGTGGCTCAGCCCCAGCATTTT.

The CDR3 protein is CASSPGRNEAFF. Written as DNA, the CDR3 is TGTGCCAGCAGCCCGGGTCGCAATGAAGCTTTCTTT. The chain couples TRBV5-8 to TRBJ1-1, with no clear D. The CDR3 totals 12 residues. V was pared by 4 bases and J by 7 bases, with 11 bases between. Germline V lookup: CDR1 SGHTS, CDR2 YDEGEE.

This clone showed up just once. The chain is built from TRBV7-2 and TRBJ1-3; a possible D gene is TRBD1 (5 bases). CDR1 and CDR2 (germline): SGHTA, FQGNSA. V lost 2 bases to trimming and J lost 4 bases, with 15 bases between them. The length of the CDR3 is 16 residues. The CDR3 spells CASSLRYGGEGNTIYF. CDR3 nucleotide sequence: TGTGCCAGCAGCTTAAGGTACGGGGGAGAGGGAAACACCATATATTTT.

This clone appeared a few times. This CDR3 reads CSVARTAMNTEAFF. CDR3 coding DNA: TGCAGCGTCGCGAGGACAGCAATGAACACTGAAGCTTTCTTT. The V call is TRBV29-1, the J call TRBJ1-1; tentative D call: TRBD1 (6 bases). The CDR3 has 14 amino acids. V lost 6 bases and J 0 bases, leaving 14 bases between the germline ends. Per the germline V gene, CDR1 is SQVTM and CDR2 is ANQGSEA.

In nucleotides, the CDR3 is TGTGCCAGCAGCTTAGGGGCAGCGGGGGGGCGCGAGCAGTACTTC. Amino acid sequence: CASSLGAAGGREQYF. V is TRBV7-2 and J is TRBJ2-7, with 10 bases lining up with TRBD2. The germline V gene encodes CDR1 SGHTA and CDR2 FQGNSA. V dropped 1 base and J dropped 6; count of bases not matched to a gene: 6. CDR3 size: 15 residues. Full variable domain (rest looked up from reference TRBV7-2 and TRBJ2-7): GAGVSQSPSNKVTEKGKDVELRCDPISGHTALYWYRQSLGQGLEFLIYFQGNSAPDKSGLPSDRFSAERTGGSVSTLTIQRTQQEDSAVYLCASSLGAAGGREQYFGPGTRLTVT.

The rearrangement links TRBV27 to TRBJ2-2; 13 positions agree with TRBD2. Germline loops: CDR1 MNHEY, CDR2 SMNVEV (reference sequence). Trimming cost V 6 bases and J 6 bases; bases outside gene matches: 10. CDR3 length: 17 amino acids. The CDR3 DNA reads TGTGCCAGCAGGCTAGCCGGACTAGCGGGAGAAGCCGGGGAGCTGTTTTTT. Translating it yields CASRLAGLAGEAGELFF.

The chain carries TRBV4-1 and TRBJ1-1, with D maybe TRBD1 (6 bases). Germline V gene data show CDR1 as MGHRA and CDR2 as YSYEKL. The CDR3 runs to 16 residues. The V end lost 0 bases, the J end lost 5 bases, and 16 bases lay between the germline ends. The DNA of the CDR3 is TGCGCCAGCAGCCAAGACAATTACAGGGTGACGACTGAAGCTTTCTTT. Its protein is CASSQDNYRVTTEAFF.

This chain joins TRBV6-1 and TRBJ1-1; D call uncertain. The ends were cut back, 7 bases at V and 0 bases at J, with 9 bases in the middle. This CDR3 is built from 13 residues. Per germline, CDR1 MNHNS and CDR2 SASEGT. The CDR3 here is CASTPGLNTEAFF. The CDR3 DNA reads TGTGCCAGCACGCCGGGATTGAACACTGAAGCTTTCTTT.

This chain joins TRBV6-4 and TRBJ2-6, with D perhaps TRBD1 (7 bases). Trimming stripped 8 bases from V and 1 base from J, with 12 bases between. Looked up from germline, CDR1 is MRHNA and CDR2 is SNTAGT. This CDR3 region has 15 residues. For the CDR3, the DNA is TGTGCCAGCCGGGACAGCGGGTCTGGGGCCAACGTCCTGACTTTC. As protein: CASRDSGSGANVLTF.

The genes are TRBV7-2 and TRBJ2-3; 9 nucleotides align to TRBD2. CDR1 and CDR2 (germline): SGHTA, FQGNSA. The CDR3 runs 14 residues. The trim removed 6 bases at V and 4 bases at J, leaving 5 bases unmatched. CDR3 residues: CASSRTSGPDTQYF. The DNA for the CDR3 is TGTGCCAGCAGTCGCACTAGCGGGCCAGATACGCAGTATTTT.

The chain's CDR3 is CASSVDSGRARNEQFF. The CDR3 bases are TGTGCCAGCAGCGTCGATAGCGGGAGGGCCCGAAATGAGCAGTTCTTC. The chain joins TRBV11-3 to TRBJ2-1; 11 nucleotides match TRBD2. There are 16 residues in the CDR3. V shed 5 bases and J 7 bases; nucleotides not matched to a gene: 10. Per germline, CDR1 SGHNT and CDR2 YENEEA. The full variable domain, with the rest looked up from reference TRBV11-3 and TRBJ2-1, is EAGVVQSPRYKIIEKKQPVAFWCNPISGHNTLYWYLQNLGQGPELLIRYENEEAVDDSQLPKDRFSAERLKGVDSTLKIQPAELGDSAVYLCASSVDSGRARNEQFFGPGTRLTVL.

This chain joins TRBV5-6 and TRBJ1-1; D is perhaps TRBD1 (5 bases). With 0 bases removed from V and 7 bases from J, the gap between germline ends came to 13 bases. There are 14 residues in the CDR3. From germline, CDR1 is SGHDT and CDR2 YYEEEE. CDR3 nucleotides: TGTGCCAGCAGCTTGGGGGGGGAGATCCATGAAGCTTTCTTT. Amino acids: CASSLGGEIHEAFF.